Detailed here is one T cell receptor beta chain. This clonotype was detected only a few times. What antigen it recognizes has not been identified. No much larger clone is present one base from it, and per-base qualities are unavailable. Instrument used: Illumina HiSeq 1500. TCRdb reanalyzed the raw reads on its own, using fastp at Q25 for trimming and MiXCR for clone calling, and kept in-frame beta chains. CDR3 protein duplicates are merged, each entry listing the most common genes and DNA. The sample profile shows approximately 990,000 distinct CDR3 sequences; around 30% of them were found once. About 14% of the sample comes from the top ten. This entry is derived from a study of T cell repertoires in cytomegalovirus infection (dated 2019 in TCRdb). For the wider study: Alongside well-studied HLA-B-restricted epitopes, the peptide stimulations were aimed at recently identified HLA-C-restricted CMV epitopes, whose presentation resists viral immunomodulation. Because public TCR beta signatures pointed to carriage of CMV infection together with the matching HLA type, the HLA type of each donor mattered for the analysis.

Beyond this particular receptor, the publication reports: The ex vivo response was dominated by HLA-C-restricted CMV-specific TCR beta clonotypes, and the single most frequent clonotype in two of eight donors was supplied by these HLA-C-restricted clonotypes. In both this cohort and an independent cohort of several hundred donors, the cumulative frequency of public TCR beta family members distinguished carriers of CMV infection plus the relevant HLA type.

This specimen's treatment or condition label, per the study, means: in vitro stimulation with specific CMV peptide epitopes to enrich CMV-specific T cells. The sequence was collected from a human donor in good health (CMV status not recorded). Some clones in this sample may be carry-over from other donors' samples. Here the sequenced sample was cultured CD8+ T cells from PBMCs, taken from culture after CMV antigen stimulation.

The nucleotide sequence is given as TGTGCCAGCAGTTTATGGGCAGGGGGCGCATTGGGAGATTCACCCCTCCACTTT. The resulting protein is CASSLWAGGALGDSPLHF. The V and J genes are TRBV27 and TRBJ1-6; TRBD1 lines up with 8 middle nucleotides. Spanning cysteine to phenylalanine, the CDR3 consists of 18 amino acids. The entry retains the CDR3 DNA only, 54 bases that are in frame from base 1. The CDR1 and CDR2 encoded by the germline V gene (reference sequence) are MNHEY and SMNVEV. V ends up 1 base short and J 8 bases short, with an unmatched junction base count of 13.